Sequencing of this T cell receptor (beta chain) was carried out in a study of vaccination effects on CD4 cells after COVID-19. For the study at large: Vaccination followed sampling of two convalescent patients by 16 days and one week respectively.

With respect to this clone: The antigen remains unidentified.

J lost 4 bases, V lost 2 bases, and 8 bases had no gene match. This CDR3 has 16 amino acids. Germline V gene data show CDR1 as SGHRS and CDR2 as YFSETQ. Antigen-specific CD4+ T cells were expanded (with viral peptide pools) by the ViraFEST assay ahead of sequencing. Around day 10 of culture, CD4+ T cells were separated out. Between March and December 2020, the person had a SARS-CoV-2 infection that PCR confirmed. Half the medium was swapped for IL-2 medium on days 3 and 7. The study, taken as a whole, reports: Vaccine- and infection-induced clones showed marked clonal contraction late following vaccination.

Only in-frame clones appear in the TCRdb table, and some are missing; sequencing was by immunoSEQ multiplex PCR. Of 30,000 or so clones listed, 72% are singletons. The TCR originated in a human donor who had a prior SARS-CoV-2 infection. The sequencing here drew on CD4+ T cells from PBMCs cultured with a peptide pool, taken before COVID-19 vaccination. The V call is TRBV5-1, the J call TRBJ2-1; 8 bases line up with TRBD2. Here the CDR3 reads CASSFPAGVVYNEQFF. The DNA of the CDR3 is TGCGCCAGCAGCTTCCCAGCGGGAGTGGTTTACAATGAGCAGTTCTTC. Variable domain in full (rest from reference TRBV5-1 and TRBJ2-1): KAGVTQTPRYLIKTRGQQVTLSCSPISGHRSVSWYQQTPGQGLQFLFEYFSETQRNKGNFPGRFSGRQFSNSRSEMNVSTLELGDSALYLCASSFPAGVVYNEQFFGPGTRLTVL.